This T cell receptor (beta chain) was captured by sequencing in a study of breast tumors, draining lymph nodes, adjacent tissues. TCRdb processed the multiplex PCR reads anew with MiXCR; each CDR3 protein has one entry. The sample lists around 140,000 distinct CDR3 sequences, around 20% occurring once. The lymph nodes were axillary draining lymph nodes from breast cancer patients. Turning to this clonotype: This sequence may be a read error, since a much larger clone differs from it by one base.

Trimming removed 7 bases at V and 7 bases at J, with 17 bases between. The germline gives CDR1 LNHDA, CDR2 SQIVND (reference sequence). The CDR3 totals 14 residues. Sequencing was performed on axillary lymph node tissue. This sequence originates from a female donor with breast cancer. Some clones in this sample may be carry-over from other donors' samples. The chain joins TRBV19 to TRBJ1-5; D is perhaps TRBD1 (6 bases). CDR3 nucleotides: TGTGCCAGTAAAATACAGGGAGTGGGGCAGCCCCAGCATTTT. Its protein product is CASKIQGVGQPQHF.